This paragraph reports one T cell receptor beta chain. Assay: immunoSEQ multiplex PCR; the TCRdb copy retains only in-frame clones and omits some. The sample has about 94,000 clones, roughly 84% seen once. The CDR3 runs 15 residues. The germline V and J ends were trimmed by 0 bases and 2 bases, with 12 bases remaining between them. In germline, CDR1 is SGHRS, CDR2 YFSETQ. The data belong to a study of OX40 agonist ivuxolimab in advanced cancers. The V call is TRBV5-1, the J call TRBJ2-7; no reliable D call. The source was CD4+ or CD8+ T cells sorted from blood, collected in a trial of the OX40 agonist ivuxolimab. The origin of this receptor is an adult with an advanced solid tumor such as melanoma, head and neck, liver or kidney cancer. Here the CDR3 reads CASSLVSGPTYEQYF. The CDR3 DNA sequence: TGCGCCAGCAGCTTGGTAAGTGGGCCGACCTACGAGCAGTACTTC.